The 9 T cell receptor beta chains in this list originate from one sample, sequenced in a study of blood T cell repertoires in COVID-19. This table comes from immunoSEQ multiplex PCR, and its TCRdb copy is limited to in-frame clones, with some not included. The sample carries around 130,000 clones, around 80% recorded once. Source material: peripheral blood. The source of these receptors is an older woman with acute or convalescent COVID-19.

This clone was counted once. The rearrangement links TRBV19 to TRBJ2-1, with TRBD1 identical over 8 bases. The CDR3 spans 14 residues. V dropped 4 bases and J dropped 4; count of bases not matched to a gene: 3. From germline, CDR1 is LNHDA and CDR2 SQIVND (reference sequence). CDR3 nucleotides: TGTGCCAGTAGTACCGGGACAGGTTACAATGAGCAGTTCTTC. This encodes CASSTGTGYNEQFF. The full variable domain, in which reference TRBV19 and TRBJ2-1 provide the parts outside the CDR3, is DGGITQSPKYLFRKEGQNVTLSCEQNLNHDAMYWYRQDPGQGLRLIYYSQIVNDFQKGDIAEGYSVSREKKESFPLTVTSAQKNPTAFYLCASSTGTGYNEQFFGPGTRLTVL.

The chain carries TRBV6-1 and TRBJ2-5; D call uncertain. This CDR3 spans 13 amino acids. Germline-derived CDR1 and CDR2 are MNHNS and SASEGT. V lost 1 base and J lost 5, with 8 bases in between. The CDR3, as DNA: TGTGCCAGCAGTGAAGTGTACCGGGAGACCCAGTACTTC. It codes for CASSEVYRETQYF.

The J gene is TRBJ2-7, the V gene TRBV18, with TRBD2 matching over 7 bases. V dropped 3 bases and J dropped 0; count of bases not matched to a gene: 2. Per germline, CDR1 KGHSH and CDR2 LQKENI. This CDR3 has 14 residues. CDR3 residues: CASSPASGSYEQYF. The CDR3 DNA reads TGTGCCAGCTCACCGGCTAGCGGCTCCTACGAGCAGTACTTC.

The CDR3 nucleotides are TGTGCCAGCAGTGAAGTCCGCCAAAGAAACTCTTTAGCCAACTATGGCTACACCTTC. This encodes CASSEVRQRNSLANYGYTF. This chain joins TRBV6-1 and TRBJ1-2, with D unclear. This CDR3 has 19 amino acids. V lost 1 base and J 2 bases, leaving 23 bases between the germline ends. CDR1 is MNHNS, CDR2 SASEGT, per germline.

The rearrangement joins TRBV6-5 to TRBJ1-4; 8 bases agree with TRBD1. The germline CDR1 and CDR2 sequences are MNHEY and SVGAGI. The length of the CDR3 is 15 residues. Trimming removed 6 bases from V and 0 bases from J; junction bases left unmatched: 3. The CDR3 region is CASSDRGPTNEKLFF. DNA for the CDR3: TGTGCCAGCAGCGACAGGGGCCCAACTAATGAAAAACTGTTTTTT.

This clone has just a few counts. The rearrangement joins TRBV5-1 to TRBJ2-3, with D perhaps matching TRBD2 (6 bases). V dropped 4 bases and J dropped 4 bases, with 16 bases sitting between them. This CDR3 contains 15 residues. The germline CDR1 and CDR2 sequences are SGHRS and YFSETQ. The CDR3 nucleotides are TGCGCCAGCAGCGCCGGACTACGATGGGCAGATACGCAGTATTTT. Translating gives CASSAGLRWADTQYF.

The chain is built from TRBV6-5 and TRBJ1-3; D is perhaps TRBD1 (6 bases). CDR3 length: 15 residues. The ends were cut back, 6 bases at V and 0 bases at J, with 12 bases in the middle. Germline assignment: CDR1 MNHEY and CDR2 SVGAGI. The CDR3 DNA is TGTGCCAGCAGCTCAGGGGTCAGCTCTGGAAACACCATATATTTT. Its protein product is CASSSGVSSGNTIYF.

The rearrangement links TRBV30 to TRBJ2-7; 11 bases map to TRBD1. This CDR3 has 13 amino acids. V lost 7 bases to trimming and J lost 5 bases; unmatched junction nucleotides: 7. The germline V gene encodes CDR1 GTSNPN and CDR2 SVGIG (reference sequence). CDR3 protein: CASRGDRGNEQYF. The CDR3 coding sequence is TGTGCCTCAAGAGGGGACAGGGGGAACGAGCAGTACTTC.

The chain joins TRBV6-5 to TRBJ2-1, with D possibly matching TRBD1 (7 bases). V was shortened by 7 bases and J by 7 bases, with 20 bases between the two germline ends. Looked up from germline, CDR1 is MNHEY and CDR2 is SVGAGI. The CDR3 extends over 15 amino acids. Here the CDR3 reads CASTTDRRRGNEQFF. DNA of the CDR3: TGTGCCAGCACGACGGACAGGCGGAGGGGGAATGAGCAGTTCTTC.